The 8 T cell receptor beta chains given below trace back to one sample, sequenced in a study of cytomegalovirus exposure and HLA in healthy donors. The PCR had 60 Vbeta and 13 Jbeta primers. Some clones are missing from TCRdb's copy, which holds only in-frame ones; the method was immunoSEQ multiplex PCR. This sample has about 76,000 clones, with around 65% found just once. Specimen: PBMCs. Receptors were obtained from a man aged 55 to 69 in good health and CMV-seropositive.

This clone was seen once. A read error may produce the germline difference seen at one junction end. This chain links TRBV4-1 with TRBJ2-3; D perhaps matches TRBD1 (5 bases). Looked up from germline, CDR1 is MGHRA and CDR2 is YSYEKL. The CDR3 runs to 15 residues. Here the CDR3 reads CASSQDWGATGTQYF. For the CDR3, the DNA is TGCGCCAGCAGCCAAGATTGGGGCGCTACAGGTACGCAGTATTTT.

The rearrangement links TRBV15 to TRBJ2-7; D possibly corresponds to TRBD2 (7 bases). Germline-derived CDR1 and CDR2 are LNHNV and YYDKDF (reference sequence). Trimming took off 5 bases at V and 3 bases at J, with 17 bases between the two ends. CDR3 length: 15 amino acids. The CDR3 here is CATSEDTGGLYEQYF. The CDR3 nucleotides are TGTGCCACCAGCGAAGATACCGGGGGGCTCTACGAGCAGTACTTC.

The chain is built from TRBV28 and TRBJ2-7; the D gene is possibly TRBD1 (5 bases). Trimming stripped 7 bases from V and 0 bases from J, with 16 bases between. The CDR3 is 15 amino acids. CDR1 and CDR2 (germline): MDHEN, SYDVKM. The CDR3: CASTSGHVSSYEQYF. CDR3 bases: TGTGCCAGCACCAGTGGACATGTAAGCTCCTACGAGCAGTACTTC.

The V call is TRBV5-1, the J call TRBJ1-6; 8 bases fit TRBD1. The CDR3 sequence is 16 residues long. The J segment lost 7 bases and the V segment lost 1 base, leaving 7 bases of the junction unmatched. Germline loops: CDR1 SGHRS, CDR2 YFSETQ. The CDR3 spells CASSLFVGQENSPLHF. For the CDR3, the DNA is TGCGCCAGCAGCTTGTTCGTGGGACAGGAGAATTCACCCCTCCACTTT.

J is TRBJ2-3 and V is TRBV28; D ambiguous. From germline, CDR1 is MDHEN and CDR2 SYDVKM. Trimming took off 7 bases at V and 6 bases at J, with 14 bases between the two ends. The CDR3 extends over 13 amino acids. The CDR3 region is CASIRGATDTQYF. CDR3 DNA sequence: TGTGCCAGCATTCGCGGCGCTACCGATACGCAGTATTTT.

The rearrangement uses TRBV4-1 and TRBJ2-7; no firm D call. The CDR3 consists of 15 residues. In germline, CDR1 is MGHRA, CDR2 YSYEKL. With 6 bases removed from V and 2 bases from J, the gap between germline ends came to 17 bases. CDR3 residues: CASRDEELYTYEQYF. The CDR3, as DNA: TGCGCCAGCAGAGACGAAGAACTATACACCTACGAGCAGTACTTC.

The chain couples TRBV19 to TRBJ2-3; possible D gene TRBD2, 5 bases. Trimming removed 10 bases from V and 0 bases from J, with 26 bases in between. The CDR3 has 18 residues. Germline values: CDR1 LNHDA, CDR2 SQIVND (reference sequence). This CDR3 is CATRRRPTDDTSTDTQYF. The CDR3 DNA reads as TGTGCCACCAGGAGGCGGCCGACTGACGACACTAGCACAGATACGCAGTATTTT.

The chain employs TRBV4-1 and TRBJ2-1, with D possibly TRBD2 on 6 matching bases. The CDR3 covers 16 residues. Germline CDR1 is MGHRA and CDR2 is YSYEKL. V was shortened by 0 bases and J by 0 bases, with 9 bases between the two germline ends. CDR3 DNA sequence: TGCGCCAGCAGCCAAGAGCGCGGGGACTCCTACAATGAGCAGTTCTTC. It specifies CASSQERGDSYNEQFF.